One and the same sample provided the 19 T cell receptor beta chains below, sequenced in a study of metastatic and nonmetastatic thyroid tumors. TCRdb used MiXCR to call clones anew from the PCR reads. The sample includes 31,000 or so clones, approximately 15% of them seen just once. No patient had received any treatment before thyroid surgery. The source material was blood. These receptors originate from a female donor with papillary thyroid cancer or a benign thyroid nodule (not recorded which). Some clones in this sample may be carry-over from other donors' samples.

This clone was picked up many times. The chain carries TRBV5-1 and TRBJ2-5; TRBD2 matches 7 bases. V shed 4 bases, J shed 1 base, and the junction held 4 bases outside the gene matches. CDR1 and CDR2 from the germline V gene are SGHRS and YFSETQ. This CDR3 has 14 residues. CDR3 nucleotide sequence: TGCGCCAGCAGCGCCGGGACTACCCAAGAGACCCAGTACTTC. Translating gives CASSAGTTQETQYF.

This clone was seen repeatedly, ten times or more. The V gene is TRBV19, the J gene TRBJ2-1, with D possibly matching TRBD2 (6 bases). From germline, CDR1 is LNHDA and CDR2 SQIVND (reference sequence). This CDR3 is built from 13 residues. V was cut by 10 bases and J by 9 bases, with 19 bases left in between. In DNA, the CDR3 is TGTGCCACCATTATAACTAGCACGGGTGAGCAGTTCTTC. This codes for CATIITSTGEQFF.

By share, this clone counts as medium-sized. The rearrangement joins TRBV6-1 to TRBJ2-7, with 9 bases identical to TRBD1. This CDR3 has 17 amino acids. V lost 7 bases and J lost 3; bases outside the gene matches: 16. The V gene's germline CDR1 is MNHNS and CDR2 SASEGT. This CDR3 is CASTERWDRVKGYEQYF. The CDR3 DNA reads TGTGCCAGCACCGAACGTTGGGACAGGGTCAAAGGCTACGAGCAGTACTTC.

This clone occurred many times. CDR3 coding DNA: TGTGCCAGCAGTTACCGAGAGACCCAGTACTTC. Protein sequence: CASSYRETQYF. V usage is TRBV6-6 and J usage is TRBJ2-5; D not resolved. The length of the CDR3 is 11 residues. CDR1 and CDR2 from the germline V gene are MNHNY and SVGAGI (reference sequence). Trimming pared 2 bases from V and 4 bases from J, leaving 2 bases between.

This clone was recorded at least ten times. V and J are TRBV6-1 and TRBJ2-4; D possibly corresponds to TRBD2 (6 bases). Germline CDR1 is MNHNS and CDR2 is SASEGT. V was shortened by 5 bases and J by 9 bases, with 20 bases between the two germline ends. The length of the CDR3 is 15 residues. The CDR3 DNA reads TGTGCCAGCAGTACTAAATCCTCCGGGGGTGGCATTCAGTACTTC. Its translation: CASSTKSSGGGIQYF.

The sample holds many counts of this clone. The CDR3 sequence is CSALADRETEAFF. The DNA of the CDR3 is TGCAGTGCTTTAGCCGACAGGGAAACTGAAGCTTTCTTT. The rearrangement joins TRBV20-1 to TRBJ1-1; 7 nucleotides align to TRBD1. CDR3 length equals 13 residues. J was trimmed by 5 bases and V by 5 bases; bases with no gene match: 8. Germline loops: CDR1 DFQATT, CDR2 SNEGSKA (reference sequence).

This clone was seen at least ten times. V is TRBV7-3 and J is TRBJ2-3; TRBD2 might be the D (7 bases). The CDR3 contains 14 residues. V lost 3 bases and J lost 8, with 15 bases in between. Germline assignment: CDR1 SGHTA and CDR2 FQGTGA. The CDR3 DNA reads as TGTGCCAGCAGCTTGCGAGGGGGGGAGGGTACGCAGTATTTT. It yields the protein CASSLRGGEGTQYF.

There are many counts of this clone. CDR3 amino acids: CSALGTSGAEQFF. CDR3 bases: TGCAGTGCTCTCGGGACTAGCGGGGCTGAGCAGTTCTTC. This chain links TRBV20-1 with TRBJ2-1; TRBD2 agrees at 13 bases. Germline V lookup: CDR1 DFQATT, CDR2 SNEGSKA (reference sequence). V gave up 5 bases and J gave up 9 bases; unmatched junction bases: 4. CDR3 size: 13 residues.

The chain carries TRBV4-2 and TRBJ2-5; 7 nucleotides align to TRBD2. The CDR3 sequence is 14 residues long. In germline, CDR1 is LGHNA, CDR2 YNFKEQ. V shed 4 bases and J 5 bases; nucleotides not matched to a gene: 7. CDR3 protein: CASSRSGLCETQYF. The CDR3 coding sequence is TGTGCCAGCAGCCGCTCGGGACTATGCGAGACCCAGTACTTC.

The table lists this clone with a few counts. At one boundary the junction diverges from the germline segment, which might be a read error. The gene calls are TRBV6-4 and TRBJ1-6, with 9 bases fitting TRBD1. Germline CDR1 is MRHNA and CDR2 is SNTAGT. This CDR3 is 14 amino acids long. CDR3 region: CASSTGGENSPLNF. In DNA, the CDR3 is TGTGCCAGCAGTACAGGGGGCGAGAATTCACCCCTCAACTTT.

The chain has TRBV9 and TRBJ2-5, with a weak D call TRBD2 (6 bases). Trimming pared 0 bases from V and 5 bases from J, leaving 20 bases between. Germline loops: CDR1 SGDLS, CDR2 YYNGEE. The CDR3 has 17 residues. CDR3: CASSVVPSGPLGETQYF. CDR3 sequence (DNA): TGTGCCAGCAGCGTAGTACCAAGCGGGCCCCTCGGGGAGACCCAGTACTTC.

The rearrangement joins TRBV19 to TRBJ2-7; 7 nucleotides line up with TRBD2. CDR3 length: 13 residues. V dropped 5 bases and J dropped 7; count of bases not matched to a gene: 8. Germline-derived CDR1 and CDR2 are LNHDA and SQIVND (reference sequence). The CDR3 sequence is CASSPGLVWEQYF. DNA of the CDR3: TGTGCCAGTAGTCCCGGACTAGTTTGGGAGCAGTACTTC.

This clone was detected ten times or more. V usage is TRBV5-1 and J usage is TRBJ1-4; no definite D call. V was shortened by 0 bases and J by 3 bases, with 6 bases between the two germline ends. Germline CDR1 SGHRS, CDR2 YFSETQ. This CDR3 spans 14 amino acids. CDR3 residues: CASSLDQSNEKLFF. CDR3 sequence (DNA): TGCGCCAGCAGCTTGGACCAGTCTAATGAAAAACTGTTTTTT.

This clone was found many times. The chain combines TRBV6-2 or TRBV6-3 with TRBJ2-2; 7 bases are a match to TRBD1. The CDR3 is 16 amino acids. V shed 2 bases, J shed 4 bases, and the junction held 7 bases outside the gene matches. The V gene's germline CDR1 is MNHEY and CDR2 SVGEGT. CDR3 DNA: TGTGCCAGCAGTTACCCAGGGACAGATCTCACCGGGGAGCTGTTTTTT. It encodes CASSYPGTDLTGELFF.

This clone has ten or more counts. The chain recombines TRBV24-1 with TRBJ1-3; D possibly corresponds to TRBD1 (6 bases). The V end was cut by 4 bases, the J end by 1 base, with 10 bases between. Germline CDR1 and CDR2: KGHDR and SFDVKD. The CDR3 totals 15 residues. CDR3 region: CATSDPGVSGNTIYF. In DNA, the CDR3 is TGTGCCACCAGTGACCCAGGGGTTTCTGGAAACACCATATATTTT.

This chain uses TRBV28 with TRBJ1-2; 7 nucleotides agree with TRBD1. The V gene's germline CDR1 is MDHEN and CDR2 SYDVKM. V lost 6 bases to trimming and J lost 10 bases; unmatched junction nucleotides: 8. CDR3 length equals 12 residues. CDR3 nucleotides: TGTGCCAGCAGCCTGGACAGGAGAGCCTACACCTTC. Protein product: CASSLDRRAYTF.

In this sample, this clone turned up a few times. The chain employs TRBV19 and TRBJ2-7; no firm D call. CDR3 length: 14 amino acids. V was pared by 6 bases and J by 4 bases, with 16 bases between. Germline V lookup: CDR1 LNHDA, CDR2 SQIVND (reference sequence). The DNA of the CDR3 is TGTGCCAGTAGCGAAAAGGGCCGAACATACGAGCAGTACTTC. As protein: CASSEKGRTYEQYF.

This rearrangement joins TRBV20-1 to TRBJ2-2, with a possible D match to TRBD1 (6 bases). CDR1 DFQATT and CDR2 SNEGSKA come from the germline V gene (reference sequence). This CDR3 comprises 15 residues. The ends were cut back, 6 bases at V and 5 bases at J, with 19 bases in the middle. CDR3 coding DNA: TGCAGTGCGATACTAGATTTTAGGGGGACCGGGGAGCTGTTTTTT. Amino acids: CSAILDFRGTGELFF.

This clone was counted at least ten times. J is TRBJ1-4 and V is TRBV29-1, with D tentatively TRBD1 (6 bases). The length of the CDR3 is 12 residues. Germline V lookup: CDR1 SQVTM, CDR2 ANQGSEA. Trimming cost V 6 bases and J 6 bases, with 11 bases left between them. DNA for the CDR3: TGCAGCGTGAAACAGGGCTATGAAAAACTGTTTTTT. This encodes CSVKQGYEKLFF. The full variable domain, rest sourced from reference TRBV29-1 and TRBJ1-4, is SAVISQKPSRDICQRGTSLTIQCQVDSQVTMMFWYRQQPGQSLTLIATANQGSEATYESGFVIDKFPISRPNLTFSTLTVSNMSPEDSSIYLCSVKQGYEKLFFGSGTQLSVL.